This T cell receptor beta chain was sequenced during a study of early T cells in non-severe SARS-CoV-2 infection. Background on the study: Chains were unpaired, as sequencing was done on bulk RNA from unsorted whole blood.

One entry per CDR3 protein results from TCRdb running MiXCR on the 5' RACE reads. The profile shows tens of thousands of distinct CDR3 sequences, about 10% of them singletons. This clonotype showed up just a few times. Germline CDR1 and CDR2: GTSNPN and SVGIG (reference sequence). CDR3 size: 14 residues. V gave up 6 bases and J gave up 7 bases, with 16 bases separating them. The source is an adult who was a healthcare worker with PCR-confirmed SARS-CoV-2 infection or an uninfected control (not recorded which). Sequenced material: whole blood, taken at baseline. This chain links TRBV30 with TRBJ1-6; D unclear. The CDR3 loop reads CACCLGLPNSPLHF. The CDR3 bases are TGTGCCTGCTGCTTGGGATTGCCAAATTCACCCCTCCACTTT.